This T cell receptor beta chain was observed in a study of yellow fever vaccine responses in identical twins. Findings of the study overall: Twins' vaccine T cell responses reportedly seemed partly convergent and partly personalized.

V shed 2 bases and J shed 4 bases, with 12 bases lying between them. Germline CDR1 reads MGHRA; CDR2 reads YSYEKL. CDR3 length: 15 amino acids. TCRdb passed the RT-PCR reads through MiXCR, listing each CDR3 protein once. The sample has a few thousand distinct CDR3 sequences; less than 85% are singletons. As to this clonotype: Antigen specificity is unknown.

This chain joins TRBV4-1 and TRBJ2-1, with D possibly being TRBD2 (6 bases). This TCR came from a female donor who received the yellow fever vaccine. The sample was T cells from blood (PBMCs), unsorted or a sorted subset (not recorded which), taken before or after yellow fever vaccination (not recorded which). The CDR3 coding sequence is TGCGCCAGCAGCCAACCCCGGGAGAGGTACAATGAGCAGTTCTTC. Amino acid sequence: CASSQPRERYNEQFF.